These T cell receptor beta chains were read from a single sample in a study of chemoradiotherapy in HPV16-positive cancers. Only in-frame clones appear in the TCRdb table, and some are missing; sequencing was by immunoSEQ multiplex PCR. This table has approximately 17,000 clones, 85% to 90% appearing once. Sequenced here: blood, sampled from a patient who underwent chemoradiotherapy. The source of these receptors is a human donor with HPV-associated anogenital cancer. Both conserved end residues are part of each CDR3. A D gene is named only where the DNA matches it firmly. Size values are once, few and many counts, or a class for expanded clones, and some rows have none.

>TRBD2|-|TRBV9|TRBJ2-5
TGTGCCAGCAGCCTCGCCCCCACTAGCGGGGGTAGGGGGGAGACCCAGTACTTC
CASSLAPTSGGRGETQYF
>-|-|TRBV10-3|TRBJ2-1
TGTGCCACATGGAGGGACGACTCCTACAATGAGCAGTTCTTC
CATWRDDSYNEQFF
>-|-|TRBV7-9|TRBJ1-2
TGTGCCAGCAGCTTCCAGGGACCCTATGGCTACACCTTC
CASSFQGPYGYTF
>TRBD2|-|TRBV5-4|TRBJ2-7
TGTGCCAGCAGCGTTGGGACTAGCGGGTCCTACGAGCAGTACTTC
CASSVGTSGSYEQYF
>-|-|TRBV13|TRBJ2-5
TGTGCCAGCAGCCGAGGGGGGCGGGGCCTTCAAGAGACCCAGTACTTC
CASSRGGRGLQETQYF
>-|once|TRBV6-4|TRBJ1-3
TGTGCCAGCGCGAACTCTGGAAACACCATATATTTT
CASANSGNTIYF
>TRBD1|-|TRBV10-3|TRBJ2-7
TGTGCCGCCCGTTCGGGGACAGGGATAACCGCAGACGAGCAGTACTTC
CAARSGTGITADEQYF
>-|-|TRBV5-8|TRBJ1-2
TGTGCCAGCAGCGAGAGAGTGGGTTCCTTCTATGGCTACACCTTC
CASSERVGSFYGYTF
>-|-|TRBV5-1|TRBJ2-7
TGCGCCAGCAGCAACACGGCGGGCTCCTACGAGCAGTACTTC
CASSNTAGSYEQYF
>TRBD2|-|TRBV30|TRBJ2-1
TGTGCCTGGAGTAAGGGGACTAGCGGGGGAGATGAGCAGTTCTTC
CAWSKGTSGGDEQFF
>TRBD1|-|TRBV28|TRBJ1-4
TGTGCCAGCAGCATTCCGGGACAGGGTCAAAAACTGTTTTTT
CASSIPGQGQKLFF
>TRBD1|-|TRBV29-1|TRBJ2-3
TGCAGCGTTGAAAGGGGGCGAGGAGATACGCAGTATTTT
CSVERGRGDTQYF
>-|-|TRBV7-2|TRBJ1-2
TGTGCCAGCAGCTCCCAGGGAACCTATGGCTACACCTTC
CASSSQGTYGYTF
>TRBD1|once|TRBV11-3|TRBJ2-5
TGTGCCAGCAGCCAGGGGACAGAAGAGACCCAGTACTTC
CASSQGTEETQYF
>TRBD2|-|TRBV18|TRBJ2-1
TGTGCCAGCTCACCACGAAAGCGGGAGGGATCAGGCAATGAGCAGTTCTTC
CASSPRKREGSGNEQFF
>TRBD1|-|TRBV2|TRBJ1-4
TGTGCCAGCGGACAGGGTGATGAAAAACTGTTTTTT
CASGQGDEKLFF
>TRBD2|-|TRBV5-1|TRBJ2-3
TGCGCCAGCAGCTTCCAGCGGGGGAGCACAGATACGCAGTATTTT
CASSFQRGSTDTQYF
>-|once|TRBV28|TRBJ2-1
TGTGCCAGCAGCCGCCGCAGGGGGGGCTCCTACAATGAGCAGTTCTTC
CASSRRRGGSYNEQFF